A selection of T cell receptor beta chains follows, all from one sample in a study of blood T cell repertoires in COVID-19. The repertoire was sequenced with immunoSEQ multiplex PCR; TCRdb's copy has only in-frame clones and lacks some. This table holds 60,000 to 95,000 clones, around 90% found once. Sequencing was carried out using peripheral blood. The receptors here all came from a human donor in a cohort sampled during active COVID-19. The CDR3 runs from the conserved cysteine through the conserved F or W. Each record gives: clone size, J gene, V gene, D gene, CDR3 length, CDR3 protein, CDR3 DNA. The D gene is left open where the match is weak. A row's size may be missing; if present it is once, few, many or a size class.

-,TRBJ2-3,TRBV3-1/TRBV3-2,-,15,CASSLLAHRVDTQYF,TGTGCCAGCAGCCTTCTAGCTCACCGGGTGGATACGCAGTATTTT
-,TRBJ1-4,TRBV7-9,-,12,CASSLEWSELFF,TGTGCCAGCAGCTTAGAATGGAGCGAACTGTTTTTT
-,TRBJ1-1,TRBV5-4,-,16,CASSHVEAGMNTEAFF,TGTGCCAGCAGCCATGTAGAGGCCGGAATGAACACTGAAGCTTTCTTT
-,TRBJ1-2,TRBV5-8,-,14,CASSFDSRDYGYTF,TGTGCCAGCAGCTTTGACAGTCGGGACTATGGCTACACCTTC
few,TRBJ2-7,TRBV19,TRBD2,14,CASMERGLPYEQYF,TGTGCCAGTATGGAGCGGGGCCTTCCCTACGAGCAGTACTTC
-,TRBJ2-5,TRBV5-1,TRBD1,16,CASSLGPTGVGETQYF,TGCGCCAGCAGCTTGGGCCCCACAGGGGTTGGGGAGACCCAGTACTTC
-,TRBJ1-2,TRBV9,-,13,CASSVGGRYGYTF,TGTGCCAGCAGCGTAGGTGGTAGATATGGCTACACCTTC
-,TRBJ2-3,TRBV10-3,-,14,CAISAGADADTQYF,TGTGCCATCAGCGCGGGGGCCGATGCAGATACGCAGTATTTT
-,TRBJ2-5,TRBV5-1,TRBD2,13,CASYRLAEETQYF,TGCGCCAGTTACCGACTAGCGGAAGAGACCCAGTACTTC
-,TRBJ2-1,TRBV4-2,-,17,CASSKRTDSGVGNEQFF,TGTGCCAGCAGCAAAAGAACGGATTCAGGGGTTGGCAATGAGCAGTTCTTC
-,TRBJ1-5,TRBV6-5,-,15,CASSYSGRGNQPQHF,TGTGCCAGCAGTTATTCCGGCCGGGGCAATCAGCCCCAGCATTTT
-,TRBJ2-7,TRBV5-4,TRBD1,15,CASSLTQGVRDEQYF,TGTGCCAGCAGCTTGACGCAGGGGGTCAGGGACGAGCAGTACTTC
-,TRBJ2-1,TRBV5-1,TRBD2,16,CASRGLAGTKGNEQFF,TGCGCCAGCAGAGGACTAGCGGGGACAAAAGGGAATGAGCAGTTCTTC
-,TRBJ2-7,TRBV18,-,14,CASSQPQDSYEQYF,TGTGCCAGCTCACAACCACAGGATTCGTACGAGCAGTACTTC
-,TRBJ2-1,TRBV11-1,-,15,CASSPSRSSYNEQFF,TGTGCCAGCAGCCCATCCAGAAGCTCCTACAATGAGCAGTTCTTC
-,TRBJ2-7,TRBV27,-,8,CRGYEQYF,TGTCGGGGATACGAGCAGTACTTC
-,TRBJ1-1,TRBV14,TRBD1,16,CASRPGQGALNTEAFF,TGTGCCAGCCGTCCGGGACAGGGGGCCTTGAACACTGAAGCTTTCTTT
-,TRBJ2-3,TRBV3-1/TRBV3-2,-,17,CASSQDLGSTSTDTQYF,TGTGCCAGCAGCCAAGATCTTGGGAGTACTAGCACAGATACGCAGTATTTT
-,TRBJ1-4,TRBV7-3,TRBD1,15,CASSPTGQGGEKLFF,TGTGCCAGCAGCCCTACGGGACAGGGGGGTGAAAAACTGTTTTTT
-,TRBJ1-2,TRBV7-2,TRBD1,15,CASNPTGTADYGYTF,TGTGCCAGCAACCCGACCGGGACAGCCGATTATGGCTACACCTTC
once,TRBJ1-1,TRBV4-3,TRBD1,16,CASSHAPRQGGNEAFF,TGCGCCAGCAGCCATGCTCCGAGACAGGGTGGAAATGAAGCTTTCTTT
few,TRBJ1-4,TRBV2,-,14,CASSLDTAGGKLFF,TGTGCCAGCAGTTTAGACACCGCGGGGGGAAAACTGTTTTTT
-,TRBJ1-1,TRBV7-9,-,12,CASSLVQGKAFF,TGTGCCAGCAGCTTAGTCCAGGGGAAAGCTTTCTTT
-,TRBJ1-1,TRBV7-9,TRBD1,13,CASTPRGRTEAFF,TGTGCCAGCACCCCTAGGGGGCGAACTGAAGCTTTCTTT
-,TRBJ2-5,TRBV5-1,-,14,CASNLAGAQETQYF,TGCGCCAGCAATCTGGCGGGGGCACAAGAGACCCAGTACTTC
-,TRBJ1-6,TRBV4-2,TRBD1,15,CASSQAWDSFSPLHF,TGTGCCAGCAGCCAAGCCTGGGACAGTTTTTCACCCCTCCACTTT
-,TRBJ2-1,TRBV4-2,-,15,CASSQDTGAYNEQFF,TGTGCCAGCAGCCAAGATACCGGAGCCTACAATGAGCAGTTCTTC
-,TRBJ2-1,TRBV5-6,-,14,CASSSIQVYNEQFF,TGTGCCAGCAGCTCAATACAAGTTTACAATGAGCAGTTCTTC
-,TRBJ1-6,TRBV6-6,TRBD1,14,CASRETGGGSPLHF,TGTGCCAGCAGGGAAACAGGGGGCGGATCACCCCTCCACTTT
-,TRBJ1-4,TRBV27,-,15,CASSSRFPTNEKLFF,TGTGCCAGCAGTTCGCGCTTTCCAACTAATGAAAAACTGTTTTTT
-,TRBJ2-2,TRBV4-1,TRBD2,14,CASSQGAGAGELFF,TGCGCCAGCAGCCAAGGGGCGGGGGCCGGGGAGCTGTTTTTT
-,TRBJ2-7,TRBV6-5,TRBD2,15,CASSYSTSGSYEQYF,TGTGCCAGCAGTTACTCAACTAGCGGTTCCTACGAGCAGTACTTC
once,TRBJ2-1,TRBV5-8,TRBD1,15,CASSSQGASYNEQFF,TGTGCCAGCAGCTCGCAGGGGGCTTCCTACAATGAGCAGTTCTTC
-,TRBJ2-3,TRBV12-3/TRBV12-4,TRBD1,12,CASSGQADTQYF,TGTGCCAGCAGTGGACAGGCAGATACGCAGTATTTT
-,TRBJ2-7,TRBV4-3,TRBD2,15,CASSQGLAVTYEQYF,TGCGCCAGCAGCCAAGGACTAGCGGTAACCTACGAGCAGTACTTC
-,TRBJ1-1,TRBV11-2,TRBD1,15,CASSSGGSMNTEAFF,TGTGCCAGCAGCTCAGGGGGCAGCATGAACACTGAAGCTTTCTTT
-,TRBJ1-2,TRBV10-3,-,13,CAISEGGGNGYTF,TGTGCCATCAGTGAGGGAGGTGGTAATGGCTACACCTTC
once,TRBJ2-3,TRBV7-9,-,13,CASSLVRTDTQYF,TGTGCCAGCAGCTTAGTTCGTACAGATACGCAGTATTTT
-,TRBJ2-7,TRBV6-2/TRBV6-3,-,13,CASSYSRGYEQYF,TGTGCCAGCAGTTACTCGCGAGGGTACGAGCAGTACTTC
-,TRBJ2-3,TRBV24-1,-,13,CATARGSTDTQYF,TGTGCCACCGCTCGAGGTAGCACAGATACGCAGTATTTT
-,TRBJ1-1,TRBV12-5,-,13,CASGLEQATEAFF,TGTGCTAGTGGTTTAGAACAGGCCACTGAAGCTTTCTTT
-,TRBJ1-1,TRBV18,TRBD1,16,CASSPPGTGMNTEAFF,TGTGCCAGCTCACCACCCGGGACAGGGATGAACACTGAAGCTTTCTTT
-,TRBJ2-3,TRBV19,-,17,CASTDSATTTGTDTQYF,TGTGCCAGTACCGACAGCGCAACAACCACAGGCACAGATACGCAGTATTTT
-,TRBJ1-5,TRBV19,-,12,CASRQGSQPQHF,TGTGCCAGTAGACAGGGCAGTCAGCCCCAGCATTTT
-,TRBJ2-5,TRBV20-1,TRBD2,11,CSAPGLSAQYF,TGCAGTGCTCCGGGACTATCCGCCCAGTACTTC
-,TRBJ2-1,TRBV7-7,TRBD2,15,CASSYGLARDNEQFF,TGTGCTAGCAGCTATGGACTAGCGAGGGACAATGAGCAGTTCTTC
-,TRBJ1-1,TRBV6-5,TRBD1,16,CASSYLGQGEDTEAFF,TGTGCCAGCAGTTACTTAGGACAGGGGGAAGACACTGAAGCTTTCTTT
-,TRBJ2-3,TRBV21-1,-,17,CASSLLLVGLAPDTQYF,TGTGCCAGCAGCCTACTCTTGGTGGGACTAGCTCCAGATACGCAGTATTTT
-,TRBJ1-1,TRBV19,-,14,CASSITPLRTEAFF,TGTGCCAGTAGTATAACGCCCCTGAGGACTGAAGCTTTCTTT
once,TRBJ1-2,TRBV18,TRBD1,14,CASSQRQGGYGYTF,TGTGCCAGCTCACAGCGGCAGGGGGGCTATGGCTACACCTTC
-,TRBJ1-1,TRBV4-1,-,15,CASSLTTGMNTEAFF,TGCGCCAGCAGCTTGACGACAGGTATGAACACTGAAGCTTTCTTT
-,TRBJ2-1,TRBV3-1/TRBV3-2,TRBD2,17,CASSQAGLAGRDGEQFF,TGTGCCAGCAGCCAGGCGGGACTAGCGGGGAGGGATGGTGAGCAGTTCTTC
-,TRBJ1-1,TRBV2,-,14,CASSEVRGVTEAFF,TGTGCCAGCAGTGAAGTGCGGGGTGTCACTGAAGCTTTCTTT
-,TRBJ1-4,TRBV18,TRBD1,15,CASSLRQGANEKLFF,TGTGCCAGCTCACTAAGACAGGGGGCAAATGAAAAACTGTTTTTT
-,TRBJ2-3,TRBV6-6,-,12,CASSSPVDTQYF,TGTGCCAGCAGTTCCCCGGTGGATACGCAGTATTTT
-,TRBJ2-6,TRBV7-8,-,17,CASSLRGLSSGANVLTF,TGTGCCAGCAGCCTCCGGGGACTGTCCTCTGGGGCCAACGTCCTGACTTTC
-,TRBJ1-1,TRBV4-1,-,16,CASSQGHGGLNTEAFF,TGCGCCAGCAGCCAAGGACATGGGGGCTTGAACACTGAAGCTTTCTTT